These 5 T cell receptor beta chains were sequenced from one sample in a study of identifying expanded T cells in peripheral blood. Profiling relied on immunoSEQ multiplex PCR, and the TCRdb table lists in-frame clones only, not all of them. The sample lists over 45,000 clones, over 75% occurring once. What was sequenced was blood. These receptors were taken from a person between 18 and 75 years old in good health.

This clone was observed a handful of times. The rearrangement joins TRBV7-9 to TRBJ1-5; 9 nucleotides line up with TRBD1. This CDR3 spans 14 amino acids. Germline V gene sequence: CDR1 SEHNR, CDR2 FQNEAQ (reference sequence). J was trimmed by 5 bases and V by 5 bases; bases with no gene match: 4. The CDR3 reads CASSPRDRDQPQHF. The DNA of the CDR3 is TGTGCCAGCAGCCCCCGGGACAGGGATCAGCCCCAGCATTTT.

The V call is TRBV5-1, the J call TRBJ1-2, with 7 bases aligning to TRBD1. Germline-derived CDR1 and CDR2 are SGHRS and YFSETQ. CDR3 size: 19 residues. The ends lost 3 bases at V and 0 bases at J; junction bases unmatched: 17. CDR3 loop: CASSSPASTGISTNYGYTF. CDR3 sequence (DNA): TGCGCCAGCAGCTCCCCTGCCTCGACAGGGATATCGACTAACTATGGCTACACCTTC. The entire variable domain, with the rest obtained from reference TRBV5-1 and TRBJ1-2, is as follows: KAGVTQTPRYLIKTRGQQVTLSCSPISGHRSVSWYQQTPGQGLQFLFEYFSETQRNKGNFPGRFSGRQFSNSRSEMNVSTLELGDSALYLCASSSPASTGISTNYGYTFGSGTRLTVV.

The CDR3 nucleotides read TGTGCCAGCAGTGTCACAGGGATCGGCGGGGAGCTGTTTTTT. This codes for CASSVTGIGGELFF. The V and J genes are TRBV6-1 and TRBJ2-2, with a tentative D call TRBD1 (6 bases). V was pared by 4 bases and J by 7 bases, with 13 bases between. Looked up from germline, CDR1 is MNHNS and CDR2 is SASEGT. The CDR3 is 14 residues long.

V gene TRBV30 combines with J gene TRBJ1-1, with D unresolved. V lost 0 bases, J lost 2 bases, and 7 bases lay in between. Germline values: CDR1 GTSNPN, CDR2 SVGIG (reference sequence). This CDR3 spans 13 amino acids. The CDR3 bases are TGTGCCTGGAGTGTGGAGGGTAACACTGAAGCTTTCTTT. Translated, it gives CAWSVEGNTEAFF. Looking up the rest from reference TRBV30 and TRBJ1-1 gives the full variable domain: SQTIHQWPATLVQPVGSPLSLECTVEGTSNPNLYWYRQAAGRGLQLLFYSVGIGQISSEVPQNLSASRPQDRQFILSSKKLLLSDSGFYLCAWSVEGNTEAFFGQGTRLTVV.

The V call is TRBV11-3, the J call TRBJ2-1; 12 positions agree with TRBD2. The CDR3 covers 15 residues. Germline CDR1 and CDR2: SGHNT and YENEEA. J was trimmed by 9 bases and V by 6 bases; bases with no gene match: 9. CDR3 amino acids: CASRRLAGASGEQFF. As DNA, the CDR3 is TGTGCCAGCAGAAGACTAGCGGGAGCGTCGGGTGAGCAGTTCTTC. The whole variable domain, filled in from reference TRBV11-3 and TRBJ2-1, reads EAGVVQSPRYKIIEKKQPVAFWCNPISGHNTLYWYLQNLGQGPELLIRYENEEAVDDSQLPKDRFSAERLKGVDSTLKIQPAELGDSAVYLCASRRLAGASGEQFFGPGTRLTVL.